Below are 21 T cell receptor beta chains sequenced from a single sample in a study of blood T cell repertoires in COVID-19. Repertoires were generated with immunoSEQ multiplex PCR, while TCRdb's copy carries only in-frame clones and drops some. The sample shows a few hundred thousand clones, 87% of them seen only once. Specimen: peripheral blood. The receptors originated from a man aged 18-30 years with active or convalescent COVID-19.

This chain joins TRBV5-4 and TRBJ1-1; D is perhaps TRBD1 (5 bases). Deletions cut 0 bases from V and 1 base from J, with 7 bases between. This CDR3 has 14 residues. Germline CDR1 and CDR2: SGHNT and YYREEE (reference sequence). DNA of the CDR3: TGTGCCAGCAGCTTGGCCGGGGGGAACACTGAAGCTTTCTTT. It is translated as CASSLAGGNTEAFF.

The chain combines TRBV5-1 with TRBJ2-1; no clear D. Germline V lookup: CDR1 SGHRS, CDR2 YFSETQ. This CDR3 contains 13 residues. Trimming removed 1 base at V and 5 bases at J, with 7 bases between. The CDR3 coding sequence is TGCGCCAGCAGCTTGACAATAAACAATGAGCAGTTCTTC. Translated, it gives CASSLTINNEQFF.

The CDR3 DNA sequence: TGTGCCAGCAGCTTCATGACAGCCGGCACAGATACGCAGTATTTT. Translation gives CASSFMTAGTDTQYF. The gene calls are TRBV7-6 and TRBJ2-3, with D maybe TRBD1 (5 bases). Germline assignment: CDR1 SGHVS and CDR2 FNYEAQ. This CDR3 spans 15 amino acids. Trimming took 3 bases from V and 1 from J, leaving 11 bases between them.

The chain uses TRBV12-3 or TRBV12-4 and TRBJ1-5; D uncertain. The CDR3 covers 13 residues. Trimming removed 3 bases from V and 7 bases from J, with 10 bases in between. In DNA form, the CDR3 reads TGTGCCAGCAGTTTGAGAGGGTCCCAGCCCCAGCATTTT. As protein: CASSLRGSQPQHF.

This clone was seen a few times. The J gene is TRBJ1-2, the V gene TRBV30; D remains unclear. The CDR3 spans 12 residues. Germline V gene lookup returns CDR1 GTSNPN and CDR2 SVGIG (reference sequence). V dropped 4 bases and J dropped 2 bases, with 8 bases sitting between them. The CDR3 DNA sequence: TGTGCCTGGACCAGAATCAACTATGGCTACACCTTC. Translating gives CAWTRINYGYTF.

The rearrangement links TRBV5-1 to TRBJ1-1, with D maybe TRBD1 (6 bases). This CDR3 spans 12 amino acids. The V gene's germline CDR1 is SGHRS and CDR2 YFSETQ. Trimming pared 0 bases from V and 13 bases from J, leaving 13 bases between. CDR3 nucleotides: TGCGCCAGCAGCTTGGCAACAGGGTCGCTTTTCTTT. It encodes CASSLATGSLFF.

This chain connects TRBV5-4 to TRBJ1-2; TRBD1 is a possible D gene (5 bases). Looked up from germline, CDR1 is SGHNT and CDR2 is YYREEE (reference sequence). The CDR3 sequence is 16 residues long. Between the trimmed V and J ends, which lost 0 bases and 7 bases, there was a span of 19 bases. The CDR3 bases are TGTGCCAGCAGCTTGGAAATTCGGCAGGGTCTAGTTGGCTACACCTTC. Encoded protein: CASSLEIRQGLVGYTF. The full variable domain, its missing parts supplied by reference TRBV5-4 and TRBJ1-2, is ETGVTQSPTHLIKTRGQQVTLRCSSQSGHNTVSWYQQALGQGPQFIFQYYREEENGRGNFPPRFSGLQFPNYSSELNVNALELDDSALYLCASSLEIRQGLVGYTFGSGTRLTVV.

The chain joins TRBV10-3 to TRBJ2-1; D unresolved. CDR3 size: 13 residues. Germline V gene sequence: CDR1 ENHRY, CDR2 SYGVKD. V lost 9 bases, J lost 6 bases, and 15 bases lay in between. The DNA for the CDR3 is TGTGCCATGAGCCGGCTAGACGGCAATGAGCAGTTCTTC. It codes for CAMSRLDGNEQFF.

The chain is built from TRBV5-1 and TRBJ2-2; maybe TRBD2 (5 bases). Trimming removed 4 bases from V and 1 base from J, with 11 bases in between. Germline lookup yields CDR1 SGHRS and CDR2 YFSETQ. CDR3 length: 15 amino acids. CDR3 in amino acids: CASSRALENTGELFF. CDR3 in DNA: TGCGCCAGCAGCCGGGCACTAGAGAACACCGGGGAGCTGTTTTTT.

V is TRBV28 and J is TRBJ1-2; TRBD1 aligns across 7 bases. Per germline, CDR1 MDHEN and CDR2 SYDVKM. With V trimmed by 3 bases and J by 5 bases, 3 bases remained unmatched. This CDR3 is built from 13 residues. The CDR3 protein is CASSFGTAYGYTF. CDR3 in DNA: TGTGCCAGCAGTTTCGGGACAGCTTATGGCTACACCTTC.

The chain has TRBV19 and TRBJ1-2; TRBD1 is a possible D gene (6 bases). The V end was cut by 8 bases, the J end by 8 bases, with 18 bases between. Per the germline V gene, CDR1 is LNHDA and CDR2 is SQIVND (reference sequence). The CDR3 contains 13 residues. CDR3 residues: CASREGTPSGYTF. CDR3 nucleotides: TGTGCCAGTCGGGAAGGGACACCATCGGGCTACACCTTC.

V usage is TRBV19 and J usage is TRBJ1-2, with 9 bases fitting TRBD1. Per the germline V gene, CDR1 is LNHDA and CDR2 is SQIVND (reference sequence). The CDR3 consists of 13 residues. V was clipped by 8 bases and J by 5 bases; unmatched bases: 6. The CDR3 region is CASLDRGLYGYTF. As DNA, the CDR3 is TGTGCCAGTCTGGACAGGGGCTTATATGGCTACACCTTC.

This sequence joins TRBV6-6 and TRBJ1-4, with D possibly being TRBD1 (5 bases). The CDR3 is 15 residues long. V was shortened by 4 bases and J by 10 bases, with 19 bases between the two germline ends. CDR1 is MNHNY, CDR2 SVGAGI, per germline (reference sequence). The CDR3 bases are TGTGCCAGCAGTTCCCTAGGCAGGGTGGATGTAAAACTGTTTTTT. It translates to CASSSLGRVDVKLFF.

The genes are TRBV28 and TRBJ1-2; D is unresolved. The V gene's germline CDR1 is MDHEN and CDR2 SYDVKM. V lost 7 bases to trimming and J lost 0 bases, with 12 bases between them. There are 14 residues in the CDR3. The CDR3 DNA sequence: TGTGCCAGCAATCTGGGCCGATCTAACTATGGCTACACCTTC. It translates to CASNLGRSNYGYTF.

The CDR3 DNA follows: TGTGCCAGCTCCCGGGGACAGGGGGCGTTTGGGGCCAACGTCCTGACTTTC. Translated: CASSRGQGAFGANVLTF. V is TRBV18 and J is TRBJ2-6; 12 bases line up with TRBD1. The germline V gene encodes CDR1 KGHSH and CDR2 LQKENI. The CDR3 runs to 17 residues. The J segment lost 3 bases and the V segment lost 6 bases, leaving 6 bases of the junction unmatched.

The chain recombines TRBV19 with TRBJ1-1; D is perhaps TRBD1 (5 bases). The germline V gene has CDR1 LNHDA and CDR2 SQIVND (reference sequence). The CDR3 spans 16 residues. Trimming left V 0 bases short and J 1 base short, with 12 bases between. The CDR3 is CASSIEGERGNTEAFF. For the CDR3, the DNA is TGTGCCAGTAGTATAGAAGGGGAAAGGGGGAACACTGAAGCTTTCTTT. Full variable domain (remainder filled in from reference TRBV19 and TRBJ1-1): DGGITQSPKYLFRKEGQNVTLSCEQNLNHDAMYWYRQDPGQGLRLIYYSQIVNDFQKGDIAEGYSVSREKKESFPLTVTSAQKNPTAFYLCASSIEGERGNTEAFFGQGTRLTVV.

This chain joins TRBV5-1 and TRBJ2-7; 8 bases match TRBD1. The CDR3 has 12 amino acids. The V and J ends lost 4 bases and 6 bases, in that order; junction bases with no gene match: 3. Germline V gives CDR1 SGHRS, CDR2 YFSETQ. The CDR3 nucleotides are TGCGCCAGCAGCCAGGGGGCGGGCGAGCAGTACTTC. It codes for CASSQGAGEQYF.

This chain joins TRBV7-2 and TRBJ1-2, with a weak D call TRBD1 (5 bases). Per the germline V gene, CDR1 is SGHTA and CDR2 is FQGNSA. The V end lost 5 bases, the J end lost 3 bases, and 13 bases lay between the germline ends. The CDR3 length is 14 residues. In DNA form, the CDR3 reads TGTGCCAGCAGCCAAGGGACTGTGGACTATGGCTACACCTTC. It is translated as CASSQGTVDYGYTF.

This sequence joins TRBV6-2 or TRBV6-3 and TRBJ1-2; the D gene is possibly TRBD1 (6 bases). The V and J ends lost 2 bases and 6 bases respectively, with 13 bases between them. This CDR3 has 14 residues. Germline V gene data show CDR1 as MNHEY and CDR2 as SVGEGT. The CDR3 DNA reads as TGTGCCAGCAGTTACGACAGGCCCCGAGATGGCTACACCTTC. Translation: CASSYDRPRDGYTF.

The chain recombines TRBV28 with TRBJ1-4, with D possibly TRBD1 on 6 matching bases. The CDR3 length is 15 residues. The V gene lost 4 bases and the J gene lost 8 bases, with 17 bases spanning the gap. Germline CDR1 and CDR2: MDHEN and SYDVKM. The CDR3 reads CASSYPGGFGEKLFF. The CDR3 DNA sequence: TGTGCCAGCAGTTACCCTGGGGGCTTTGGGGAAAAACTGTTTTTT.

The chain recombines TRBV2 with TRBJ2-1; no firm D call. Germline V gene sequence: CDR1 SNHLY, CDR2 FYNNEI. Trimming pared 6 bases from V and 9 bases from J, leaving 12 bases between. This CDR3 region has 12 residues. CDR3 residues: CASSLVEAEQFF. The CDR3, as DNA: TGTGCCAGCAGCCTCGTTGAGGCTGAGCAGTTCTTC.